Below, one T cell receptor beta chain is given with its context. This CDR3 has 15 residues. The junction had 5 bases not matched to a gene; V was cut back by 1 base and J by 6 bases. In germline, CDR1 is LGHNA, CDR2 YSLEER. The data derive from a study of CD8 T cells in Susac syndrome. CD8+ and CD4+ blood T cells underwent TCR beta sequencing. Negative isolation yielded the CD8+ and CD4+ T cells, while FACS enriched the TEMRA cells. RNA, at roughly 0.45 to 1 ug, was reverse transcribed with random hexamers. The immunoSEQ assay covered 54 Vbeta and 13 Jbeta segments for CDR3. MiXCR, run by TCRdb on the immunoSEQ multiplex PCR reads, gives a single entry per CDR3 protein. The sample has around 180,000 distinct CDR3 sequences, approximately 95% seen once.

This sequence originates from a human donor with multiple sclerosis. The V and J genes are TRBV4-3 and TRBJ2-3; 9 bases are a match to TRBD1. Material: CD4+ T cells from PBMCs. CDR3 protein: CASSQGGQGRDTQYF. CDR3 in DNA: TGCGCCAGCAGCCAAGGAGGACAGGGGAGGGATACGCAGTATTTT.